This is a list of T cell receptor beta chains from one sample in a study of CD8 T cells in Susac syndrome. Using its own MiXCR run on the immunoSEQ multiplex PCR reads, TCRdb lists one record per CDR3 protein. The sample has 150,000 to 190,000 distinct CDR3 sequences; around 96% are singletons. Material: CD8+ T cells from PBMCs. These receptors all come from a human donor with multiple sclerosis. The CDR3 runs from the conserved cysteine through the conserved F or W. Fields, in order: J gene, clone size, V gene, D gene, CDR3 DNA, CDR3 protein. A D gene is named only where the DNA matches it firmly. The size field is filled for only some rows; it gives once, few, many or a size class.

TRBJ1-1,.,TRBV23-1,TRBD1,TGCGCCAGCAGCCTCACAGGGGGCGAATTCAACACTGAAGCTTTCTTT,CASSLTGGEFNTEAFF
TRBJ2-3,.,TRBV4-2,TRBD2,TGTGCCAGCAGCCAAGAGCTAGCGGGGGTATCGGATACGCAGTATTTT,CASSQELAGVSDTQYF
TRBJ2-3,.,TRBV7-8,TRBD2,TGTGCCAGCAGCCCGCGTCGGGGGGGGCCAGCAGATACGCAGTATTTT,CASSPRRGGPADTQYF
TRBJ2-5,.,TRBV15,.,TGTGCCACCAGCGGGCCCGAGTTGACCCAGTACTTC,CATSGPELTQYF
TRBJ2-3,.,TRBV20-1,TRBD1,TGCAGTGCTAGAGAACTTGGGACAGCCACAGATACGCAGTATTTT,CSARELGTATDTQYF
TRBJ2-3,.,TRBV7-9,.,TGTGCCAGCAGGTCACCCACAGATACGCAGTATTTT,CASRSPTDTQYF
TRBJ2-1,once,TRBV27,TRBD2,TGTGCCAGCAGTAACCAGCGGGACCACAATGAGCAGTTCTTC,CASSNQRDHNEQFF
TRBJ2-7,.,TRBV13,TRBD2,TGTGCCAGCAGCTACGGACTAGCTCGCGAGCAGTACTTC,CASSYGLAREQYF
TRBJ2-7,.,TRBV27,.,TGTGCCAGCAGCCTGAGGGGGAGTACGACGTACGAGCAGTACTTC,CASSLRGSTTYEQYF
TRBJ2-7,.,TRBV3-1,TRBD2,TGTGCCAGCAGCCGGGGAGGGACTAGCGGATTGGGGCAGTACTTC,CASSRGGTSGLGQYF
TRBJ1-1,.,TRBV29-1,TRBD1,TGCAGCGTCCCGGACAGGGACACTGAAGCTTTCTTT,CSVPDRDTEAFF
TRBJ2-6,.,TRBV27,TRBD1,TGTGCCAGCAGTTGGACAGGGGGCGCTGGGGCCAACGTCCTGACTTTC,CASSWTGGAGANVLTF
TRBJ2-1,.,TRBV30,.,TGTGCCTTCGAGGGTGTCTGGGCCAATGAGCAGTTCTTC,CAFEGVWANEQFF
TRBJ1-1,.,TRBV5-1,.,TGCGCCAGCAGCTTGGGACAGGCTTCGAGGAACACTGAAGCTTTCTTT,CASSLGQASRNTEAFF
TRBJ2-5,.,TRBV2,.,TGTGCCAGCAGTGAGGGTTTGCTCAATCAAGAGACCCAGTACTTC,CASSEGLLNQETQYF
TRBJ2-3,.,TRBV15,.,TGTGCCACCAGCAGTACCAAATCGGGACTTGCAACAGATACGCAGTATTTT,CATSSTKSGLATDTQYF
TRBJ2-3,.,TRBV9,TRBD1,TGTGCCAGCAGCGCCCACCAGGGACAGGGGAGCACAGATACGCAGTATTTT,CASSAHQGQGSTDTQYF
TRBJ1-5,.,TRBV7-9,TRBD1,TGTGCCAGCAGCTCCGGGGGAGGGGGCATCCATCAGCCCCAGCATTTT,CASSSGGGGIHQPQHF
TRBJ1-5,.,TRBV9,.,TGTGCCAGCAGCCCTCAGGATAGCAATCAGCCCCAGCATTTT,CASSPQDSNQPQHF
TRBJ2-7,.,TRBV9,.,TGTGCCAGCAGCCAATCAGACGGGTCCTACGAGCAGTACTTC,CASSQSDGSYEQYF
TRBJ2-7,.,TRBV10-3,TRBD1,TGTGCCATCAGGATTGGGACAGTAGATACCTACGAGCAGTACTTC,CAIRIGTVDTYEQYF
TRBJ2-2,few,TRBV6-1,.,TGTGCCAGCAGTGATCGGGACACCGGGGAGCTGTTTTTT,CASSDRDTGELFF
TRBJ2-1,.,TRBV29-1,.,TGCAGCGTCCAGGGAAGTGAGCAGTTCTTC,CSVQGSEQFF
TRBJ1-1,.,TRBV20-1,.,TGCAGTGCTAGATGGGGGAACACTGAAGCTTTCTTT,CSARWGNTEAFF
TRBJ1-4,once,TRBV15,TRBD1,TGTGCCACCAGCCGGACAGGGCTTTTAACTATCAATGAAAAACTGTTTTTT,CATSRTGLLTINEKLFF
TRBJ1-1,.,TRBV6-2/TRBV6-3,.,TGTGCCAGCAGTTACGATCAATACGGTAACACTGAAGCTTTCTTT,CASSYDQYGNTEAFF
TRBJ1-1,once,TRBV7-8,.,TGTGCCAGCAGCTTAGGGGGCTCCTTCAACACTGAAGCTTTCTTT,CASSLGGSFNTEAFF
TRBJ2-2,.,TRBV24-1,.,TGTGCCACCAGTGATTCGGGGACCGGGGAGCTGTTTTTT,CATSDSGTGELFF
TRBJ2-7,.,TRBV6-6,TRBD2,TGTGCCAGCAGTTACACTAGCGGCTACGAGCAGTACTTC,CASSYTSGYEQYF
TRBJ2-7,.,TRBV13,.,TGTGCCAGCAGCTTTTCTGGCAACGAGCAGTACTTC,CASSFSGNEQYF
TRBJ1-2,.,TRBV6-2/TRBV6-3,.,TGTGCCAGCAGTTACAGGGAAGTCTATGGCTACACCTTC,CASSYREVYGYTF
TRBJ1-2,.,TRBV12-3/TRBV12-4,.,TGTGCCAGCAGTTTCTTAGCTATCAATCCCCAGGGTGGCTACACCTTC,CASSFLAINPQGGYTF
TRBJ1-1,.,TRBV14,.,TGTGCCAGCAGCCAAGATTTAGAGAACACTGAAGCTTTCTTT,CASSQDLENTEAFF